A single sample gave rise to the 27 T cell receptor beta chains below, sequenced in a study of blood T cell repertoires in COVID-19. Only in-frame clones appear in the TCRdb table, and some are missing; sequencing was by immunoSEQ multiplex PCR. This table has some 150,000 clones, approximately 83% appearing once. The sequencing input was PBMCs or T cells enriched from blood (not recorded which). These receptors were collected from a man aged 50 to 60 who had recovered from COVID-19.

J is TRBJ2-3 and V is TRBV5-6, with TRBD2 as a possible D gene (6 bases). The germline V gene encodes CDR1 SGHDT and CDR2 YYEEEE. The V end was cut by 3 bases, the J end by 2 bases, with 19 bases between. CDR3 length equals 17 residues. This chain's CDR3 is CASSYRGNRMVTDTQYF. The CDR3 nucleotides are TGTGCCAGCAGCTACCGGGGGAACCGAATGGTCACAGATACGCAGTATTTT.

The V gene is TRBV4-3, the J gene TRBJ1-6; 7 bases fit TRBD1. The CDR3 has 17 amino acids. With 1 base clipped from V and 0 bases from J, the junction kept 3 bases outside the gene matches. The V gene's germline CDR1 is LGHNA and CDR2 YSLEER. CDR3 DNA sequence: TGCGCCAGCAGCCAAGCATCAGGGGGCTCCTATAATTCACCCCTCCACTTT. This gives the protein CASSQASGGSYNSPLHF.

This sequence joins TRBV18 and TRBJ1-4; D is ambiguous. Trimming stripped 0 bases from V and 0 bases from J, with 5 bases between. Germline V lookup: CDR1 KGHSH, CDR2 LQKENI. CDR3 length: 15 amino acids. The CDR3 spells CASSPPDSTNEKLFF. Here the CDR3 DNA reads TGTGCCAGCTCACCACCGGACTCAACTAATGAAAAACTGTTTTTT.

The chain employs TRBV6-5 and TRBJ1-6, with D tentatively TRBD1 (5 bases). Germline values: CDR1 MNHEY, CDR2 SVGAGI. This CDR3 is built from 14 residues. Trimming shortened V by 2 bases and J by 9 bases, and 11 bases separated the two germline ends. The DNA of the CDR3 is TGTGCCAGCAGTTACCGCGGGGGGACTTCACCCCTCCACTTT. Its protein is CASSYRGGTSPLHF.

The J gene is TRBJ1-1, the V gene TRBV7-2; D unresolved. CDR1 is SGHTA and CDR2 is FQGNSA in the germline V gene. V was trimmed by 4 bases and J by 1 base, leaving 10 bases between them. CDR3 length equals 14 residues. CDR3 in DNA: TGTGCCAGCAGCTCGGGAACATCGAACACTGAAGCTTTCTTT. This gives the protein CASSSGTSNTEAFF.

This clone came up a few times. The V and J genes are TRBV10-3 and TRBJ2-3; 15 bases are a match to TRBD2. V gave up 0 bases and J gave up 6 bases; unmatched junction bases: 1. This CDR3 is built from 16 residues. CDR1 and CDR2 from the germline V gene are ENHRY and SYGVKD. The CDR3 region is CAISESGLAGGDTQYF. The CDR3 region has the DNA TGTGCCATCAGTGAGTCAGGACTAGCGGGGGGGGATACGCAGTATTTT.

The V gene is TRBV7-2, the J gene TRBJ1-5; 8 nucleotides align to TRBD1. The CDR3 covers 14 residues. Germline lookup yields CDR1 SGHTA and CDR2 FQGNSA. Trimming removed 4 bases from V and 5 bases from J; junction bases left unmatched: 4. The CDR3: CASSYGQGYQPQHF. The CDR3 DNA reads TGTGCCAGCAGCTACGGACAGGGTTATCAGCCCCAGCATTTT.

J is TRBJ2-7 and V is TRBV7-2; 8 bases match TRBD1. Trimming took 4 bases from V and 3 from J; bases not matched to a gene: 5. The CDR3 is 14 amino acids. CDR1 is SGHTA, CDR2 FQGNSA, per germline. CDR3: CASSSQGGSYEQYF. CDR3 nucleotides: TGTGCCAGCAGCTCACAGGGGGGCAGCTACGAGCAGTACTTC.

The V and J genes are TRBV7-3 and TRBJ2-7; possible D gene TRBD2, 5 bases. The CDR3 length is 13 residues. V lost 3 bases and J 5 bases, leaving 11 bases between the germline ends. Germline V gene lookup returns CDR1 SGHTA and CDR2 FQGTGA. The CDR3 here is CASSFAGRDEQYF. The CDR3 DNA follows: TGTGCCAGCAGCTTCGCGGGTCGGGACGAGCAGTACTTC.

The rearrangement uses TRBV5-1 and TRBJ1-1, with TRBD1 matching 8 bases. From germline, CDR1 is SGHRS and CDR2 YFSETQ. The CDR3 is 16 residues long. The trim removed 4 bases at V and 0 bases at J, leaving 8 bases unmatched. The CDR3 is CASSLGRQGMNTEAFF. In nucleotides, the CDR3 is TGCGCCAGCAGCCTAGGCCGACAGGGGATGAACACTGAAGCTTTCTTT.

This chain links TRBV18 with TRBJ2-5; D is perhaps TRBD2 (6 bases). The CDR3 sequence is 14 residues long. Trimming left V 3 bases short and J 6 bases short, with 14 bases between. Germline V gene data show CDR1 as KGHSH and CDR2 as LQKENI. As DNA, the CDR3 is TGTGCCAGCTCACCTCGGGAGTCCGAGAAGACCCAGTACTTC. This codes for CASSPRESEKTQYF. The full variable domain, its missing parts supplied by reference TRBV18 and TRBJ2-5, is NAGVMQNPRHLVRRRGQEARLRCSPMKGHSHVYWYRQLPEEGLKFMVYLQKENIIDESGMPKERFSAEFPKEGPSILRIQQVVRGDSAAYFCASSPRESEKTQYFGPGTRLLVL.

The chain uses TRBV3-1 (or the pseudogene TRBV3-2) and TRBJ1-3; D unclear. The CDR3 is 12 amino acids. Per germline, CDR1 LGHDT and CDR2 YNNKEL (reference sequence). Trimming took 1 base from V and 9 from J, leaving 7 bases between them. CDR3: CASSQGGATIYF. CDR3 sequence (DNA): TGTGCCAGCAGCCAAGGAGGAGCCACCATATATTTT.

The chain combines TRBV11-2 with TRBJ1-3; a possible D gene is TRBD1 (5 bases). The V end was cut by 6 bases, the J end by 2 bases, with 14 bases between. The CDR3 consists of 15 residues. CDR1 is SGHAT, CDR2 FQNNGV, per germline. CDR3 residues: CASRGHGLTGNTIYF. CDR3 nucleotides: TGTGCCAGCAGGGGGCATGGGTTAACTGGAAACACCATATATTTT.

The rearrangement links TRBV2 to TRBJ1-6, with D tentatively TRBD1 (5 bases). Deletions cut 3 bases from V and 3 bases from J, with 6 bases between. The CDR3 contains 14 residues. Per the germline V gene, CDR1 is SNHLY and CDR2 is FYNNEI. CDR3 loop: CASSDRDYNSPLHF. The CDR3 nucleotides are TGTGCCAGCAGTGACAGGGACTATAATTCACCCCTCCACTTT.

This chain links TRBV5-1 with TRBJ1-2; D gene uncertain. Germline CDR1 reads SGHRS; CDR2 reads YFSETQ. V was clipped by 0 bases and J by 6 bases, with 6 bases between them. The CDR3 consists of 12 residues. CDR3 loop: CASSLDHNGYTF. The CDR3 region has the DNA TGCGCCAGCAGCTTGGATCACAATGGCTACACCTTC.

The V gene is TRBV12-3 or TRBV12-4, the J gene TRBJ1-5; maybe TRBD1 (5 bases). This CDR3 contains 13 residues. Trimming shortened V by 6 bases and J by 0 bases, and 6 bases separated the two germline ends. In DNA form, the CDR3 reads TGTGCCAGCAGAAGGGGTAGCAATCAGCCCCAGCATTTT. This codes for CASRRGSNQPQHF.

The genes are TRBV7-3 and TRBJ2-1; TRBD2 matches at 9 bases. The CDR3 contains 15 residues. V was pared by 1 base and J by 8 bases, with 6 bases of the junction left unmatched. Germline CDR1 reads SGHTA; CDR2 reads FQGTGA. CDR3 sequence reads: CASSLIGGGADEQFF. The CDR3 coding sequence is TGTGCCAGCAGCTTAATTGGCGGGGGGGCCGATGAGCAGTTCTTC.

This clone was observed once. V and J are TRBV5-8 and TRBJ2-7; D may be TRBD2 (5 bases). The CDR3 spans 15 residues. V shed 0 bases and J shed 2 bases, with 12 bases lying between them. CDR1 and CDR2 (germline): SGHTS, YDEGEE. For the CDR3, the DNA is TGTGCCAGCAGCTTGGTGACTATCCCTCCCTACGAGCAGTACTTC. Its protein is CASSLVTIPPYEQYF.

This clone was found once. The J gene is TRBJ2-5, the V gene TRBV6-5; possibly TRBD1 for D (6 bases). Trimming left V 6 bases short and J 5 bases short, with 13 bases between. Germline V CDR1 and CDR2: MNHEY, SVGAGI. The CDR3 is 13 amino acids. CDR3 residues: CASRLRGGETQYF. The CDR3 DNA is TGTGCCAGCAGGCTCAGGGGTGGGGAGACCCAGTACTTC.

V gene TRBV5-3 combines with J gene TRBJ2-7; 9 bases fit TRBD2. TRBV5-3 is noted as an ORF with a role that remains uncertain. There are 14 residues in the CDR3. Germline trimming cut 4 bases from V and 6 bases from J; bases unmatched to any gene: 8. CDR3 sequence (DNA): TGTGCCAGAAGCCTCGGGCTAGCGGGGCCCGAGCAGTACTTC. This sequence encodes CARSLGLAGPEQYF.

This rearrangement joins TRBV7-9 to TRBJ1-1, with D possibly matching TRBD1 (5 bases). In germline, CDR1 is SEHNR, CDR2 FQNEAQ (reference sequence). The CDR3 is 13 amino acids. V was clipped by 5 bases and J by 6 bases, with 13 bases between them. The CDR3 nucleotides are TGTGCCAGCAGCCCGATGGGGCTTGCTGAAGCTTTCTTT. This gives the protein CASSPMGLAEAFF.

The chain links TRBV7-3 to TRBJ2-5; D is perhaps TRBD1 (6 bases). V dropped 5 bases and J dropped 5 bases, with 18 bases sitting between them. CDR1 and CDR2 (germline): SGHTA, FQGTGA. The CDR3 loop spans 15 amino acids. CDR3 loop: CASSPQQGQGETQYF. The CDR3 nucleotides read TGTGCCAGCAGCCCACAACAGGGCCAGGGGGAGACCCAGTACTTC.

V and J are TRBV7-9 and TRBJ1-5; D not resolved. CDR1 is SEHNR, CDR2 FQNEAQ, per germline (reference sequence). The CDR3 is 14 residues long. V was cut by 1 base and J by 7 bases, with 11 bases left in between. The CDR3 here is CASSLGGRNQPQHF. The CDR3 nucleotides are TGTGCCAGCAGCTTAGGAGGGAGGAACCAGCCCCAGCATTTT.

The rearrangement joins TRBV10-3 to TRBJ2-5, with 7 bases identical to TRBD2. The CDR3 has 16 amino acids. Trimming took 6 bases from V and 1 from J; bases not matched to a gene: 11. CDR1 ENHRY and CDR2 SYGVKD come from the germline V gene. CDR3 bases: TGTGCCATCAGAGCCGCCAGCGGGGCCTCCCAAGAGACCCAGTACTTC. It translates to CAIRAASGASQETQYF.

The chain recombines TRBV6-5 with TRBJ2-7; D may be TRBD1 (7 bases). This CDR3 contains 13 residues. Germline assignment: CDR1 MNHEY and CDR2 SVGAGI. Trimming removed 6 bases from V and 3 bases from J, with 12 bases in between. Here the CDR3 reads CASRTGRNYEQYF. The CDR3 bases are TGTGCCAGCAGGACAGGGAGGAACTACGAGCAGTACTTC.

This clone was counted a few times. The rearrangement links TRBV5-1 to TRBJ1-2, with 10 positions matching TRBD1. Trimming at V came to 0 bases and at J to 6 bases, leaving 5 bases not matched to a gene. This CDR3 is 15 amino acids long. CDR1 is SGHRS and CDR2 is YFSETQ in the germline V gene. CDR3 DNA: TGCGCCAGCAGCTTGGCCTGGGACAGGGGCGATGGCTACACCTTC. Its translation: CASSLAWDRGDGYTF. Full variable domain (missing parts from reference TRBV5-1 and TRBJ1-2): KAGVTQTPRYLIKTRGQQVTLSCSPISGHRSVSWYQQTPGQGLQFLFEYFSETQRNKGNFPGRFSGRQFSNSRSEMNVSTLELGDSALYLCASSLAWDRGDGYTFGSGTRLTVV.

The chain links TRBV28 to TRBJ2-1; possibly TRBD1 for D (6 bases). The CDR3 consists of 12 residues. The V end lost 2 bases, the J end lost 12 bases, and 11 bases lay between the germline ends. Germline CDR1 is MDHEN and CDR2 is SYDVKM. CDR3 DNA: TGTGCCAGCAGTTTAGGGGGCCTGGGGCAGTTCTTC. This codes for CASSLGGLGQFF. The whole variable domain, filled in from reference TRBV28 and TRBJ2-1, reads DVKVTQSSRYLVKRTGEKVFLECVQDMDHENMFWYRQDPGLGLRLIYFSYDVKMKEKGDIPEGYSVSREKKERFSLILESASTNQTSMYLCASSLGGLGQFFGPGTRLTVL.